These 14 T cell receptor beta chains were all obtained from the same sample, sequenced in a study of Graves' ophthalmopathy and Graves' hyperthyroidism. Amplified TCR beta CDR3 regions were obtained using RNA transcripts as template. The first-round RT-PCR employed HTBI primers together with the Qiagen OneStep RT-PCR kit. A multiplex PCR was then performed as the second round. TCRdb reanalysed the multiplex PCR reads using MiXCR and keeps one entry per CDR3 protein. There are 200,000 to 250,000 distinct CDR3 sequences in the sample; under 25% occur only once, and roughly 45% lies in the top ten. The specimen was peripheral blood. The origin of the receptors is a woman aged 50 to 60 with Graves' ophthalmopathy.

This clonotype was picked up many times. The rearrangement joins TRBV7-3 to TRBJ2-7; tentatively, D is TRBD1 (6 bases). The germline V gene has CDR1 SGHTA and CDR2 FQGTGA. This CDR3 has 13 residues. Trimming stripped 4 bases from V and 7 bases from J, with 14 bases between. This CDR3 is CASSSTGVGEQYF. The CDR3 coding sequence is TGTGCCAGCAGCTCGACAGGCGTGGGGGAGCAGTACTTC.

This chain links TRBV30 with TRBJ1-5; no clear D gene. The length of the CDR3 is 14 residues. V was trimmed by 2 bases and J by 4 bases, leaving 12 bases between them. Germline V CDR1 and CDR2: GTSNPN, SVGIG (reference sequence). CDR3 DNA sequence: TGTGCCTGGAGTACCGGACGGGCTAATCAGCCCCAGCATTTT. Protein product: CAWSTGRANQPQHF.

This clonotype was recorded many times. This sequence joins TRBV6-1 and TRBJ2-2; D gene uncertain. Germline CDR1 is MNHNS and CDR2 is SASEGT. This CDR3 region has 13 residues. V gave up 6 bases and J gave up 5 bases, with 10 bases separating them. The CDR3 reads CASSPGPTGELFF. In DNA form, the CDR3 reads TGTGCCAGCAGCCCCGGGCCTACCGGGGAGCTGTTTTTT.

The sample holds many counts of this clonotype. The rearrangement links TRBV2 to TRBJ2-7, with D perhaps matching TRBD1 (7 bases). CDR1 and CDR2 from the germline V gene are SNHLY and FYNNEI. The CDR3 extends over 15 amino acids. With 0 bases removed from V and 0 bases from J, the gap between germline ends came to 9 bases. The CDR3, as DNA: TGTGCCAGCAGTGAAGCGCGGGACAGCTCCTACGAGCAGTACTTC. Protein product: CASSEARDSSYEQYF. Together with reference TRBV2 and TRBJ2-7, the CDR3 gives the full variable domain: EPEVTQTPSHQVTQMGQEVILRCVPISNHLYFYWYRQILGQKVEFLVSFYNNEISEKSEIFDDQFSVERPDGSNFTLKIRSTKLEDSAMYFCASSEARDSSYEQYFGPGTRLTVT.

This clonotype was counted at least ten times. The chain combines TRBV6-1 with TRBJ2-7; tentatively, D is TRBD1 (5 bases). V was pared by 4 bases and J by 4 bases, with 17 bases between. The CDR3 is 15 residues long. Germline loops: CDR1 MNHNS, CDR2 SASEGT. The CDR3 here is CASSVQIAQVYEQYF. The CDR3 DNA reads as TGTGCCAGCAGTGTTCAGATAGCACAGGTATACGAGCAGTACTTC.

This clonotype was recorded at least ten times. The chain couples TRBV2 to TRBJ1-1; 7 nucleotides align to TRBD1. The CDR3 totals 14 residues. With V trimmed by 4 bases and J by 4 bases, 6 bases remained unmatched. Germline CDR1 and CDR2: SNHLY and FYNNEI. The CDR3 nucleotides are TGTGCCAGCAGTGCAAGGGGGCCTAGCACTGAAGCTTTCTTT. Residues: CASSARGPSTEAFF.

This clonotype was detected many times. The chain uses TRBV2 and TRBJ1-1; possible D gene TRBD1, 6 bases. The V end was cut by 0 bases, the J end by 5 bases, with 10 bases between. This CDR3 contains 14 residues. The germline V gene encodes CDR1 SNHLY and CDR2 FYNNEI. The CDR3 is CASSEASGETEAFF. For the CDR3, the DNA is TGTGCCAGCAGTGAAGCTTCAGGGGAGACTGAAGCTTTCTTT.

This clonotype was seen a handful of times. The chain couples TRBV7-2 to TRBJ1-5; 8 positions agree with TRBD1. Germline V gene data show CDR1 as SGHTA and CDR2 as FQGNSA. J was trimmed by 4 bases and V by 5 bases; bases with no gene match: 4. CDR3 length: 14 residues. The CDR3 protein is CASSKTGDNQPQHF. The CDR3 coding sequence is TGTGCCAGCAGCAAGACAGGGGATAATCAGCCCCAGCATTTT.

Ten or more counts support this clonotype. The rearrangement links TRBV7-8 to TRBJ2-7; 8 bases are a match to TRBD2. The CDR3 loop spans 14 amino acids. The J segment lost 7 bases and the V segment lost 0 bases, leaving 5 bases of the junction unmatched. Germline V gives CDR1 SGHVS, CDR2 FQNEAQ. The DNA for the CDR3 is TGTGCCAGCAGCTTAGCGCCCGCGGGAGGTGAGCAGTACTTC. It specifies CASSLAPAGGEQYF.

This clonotype was detected ten times or more. One junction end does not reproduce the germline sequence, and a read error may be involved. J is TRBJ2-5 and V is TRBV12-3 or TRBV12-4; possible D gene TRBD1, 6 bases. The CDR3 covers 14 residues. CDR3 DNA sequence: TGTGCCAGCGGTTTGCTAGGGGGTCAAGAGACCCAGTACTTC. Residues: CASGLLGGQETQYF.

This clonotype was recorded at least ten times. The CDR3 DNA follows: TGTGCCAGCAGCTTTACCAGGGACATTCAGTACTTC. Translation gives CASSFTRDIQYF. The chain is built from TRBV7-2 and TRBJ2-4, with TRBD1 as a possible D gene (5 bases). The CDR3 runs to 12 residues. CDR1 is SGHTA, CDR2 FQGNSA, per germline. Trimming took 3 bases from V and 8 from J, leaving 8 bases between them.

This clonotype was seen a handful of times. The V call is TRBV3-1, the J call TRBJ2-7, with 9 nucleotides matching TRBD2. J was trimmed by 6 bases and V by 7 bases; bases with no gene match: 13. The CDR3 is 15 amino acids. The germline gives CDR1 LGHDT, CDR2 YNNKEL (reference sequence). CDR3 amino acids: CASTWGSGSAGEQYF. CDR3 nucleotides: TGTGCCAGCACCTGGGGTAGCGGGAGCGCGGGCGAGCAGTACTTC.

This clonotype was recorded at least ten times. The gene calls are TRBV24-1 and TRBJ2-2; D ambiguous. The V and J ends lost 7 bases and 4 bases respectively, with 15 bases between them. The CDR3 extends over 15 amino acids. Germline CDR1 KGHDR, CDR2 SFDVKD. DNA for the CDR3: TGTGCCACCAGCCCCCGGTTCCCAGGCACCGGGGAGCTGTTTTTT. Encoded protein: CATSPRFPGTGELFF.

In its sample, this clonotype was seen many times. J is TRBJ1-3 and V is TRBV18; D remains unclear. Germline V gene lookup returns CDR1 KGHSH and CDR2 LQKENI. Trimming cost V 5 bases and J 8 bases, with 13 bases left between them. This CDR3 has 13 amino acids. Written as DNA, the CDR3 is TGTGCCAGCTCAGGGCGCCTTCGGGACACCATATATTTT. Encoded protein: CASSGRLRDTIYF.